This T cell receptor beta chain was obtained from a study of T cells in Graves' hyperthyroidism and ophthalmopathy. This clonotype showed up just once. CDR1 SGHAT and CDR2 FQNNGV come from the germline V gene. The CDR3 covers 16 residues. Trimming stripped 3 bases from V and 2 bases from J, with 17 bases between. Regions amplified from RNA transcripts were the TCR beta CDR3 regions. When the TCR CDR3 underwent first-round RT-PCR, the HTBI primer set was used. TCRdb called the multiplex PCR reads again in MiXCR, with one record for every CDR3 protein. The sample lists over 550,000 distinct CDR3 sequences; around 17% were seen once.

The sequence derives from a woman aged 18-30 years with Graves' hyperthyroidism. J is TRBJ2-7 and V is TRBV11-2; the D is unclear. The sequencing sample was made of blood. The CDR3 DNA is TGTGCCAGCAGCTTCGACCCTATCCCGCGAACCTACGAGCAGTACTTC. As protein: CASSFDPIPRTYEQYF.